Listed below are T cell receptor beta chains from one sample, sequenced in a study of blood T cell repertoires in COVID-19. Generated by immunoSEQ multiplex PCR, the TCRdb table keeps only in-frame clones and is missing some. The profile covers over 250,000 clones, with about 90% appearing a single time and approximately 6% taken by the ten largest. Sequenced input: peripheral blood. The receptors were gathered from a woman in her 50s with COVID-19, enrolled during active disease. Each CDR3 is given with its conserved first and last residue. D genes are given only for firm matches. Not all rows give a size; the values are once, few, many and, for expanded clones, a class.

few	TRBJ1-4	TRBV5-1	TRBD1	TGCGCCAGCAGCTTGGATCCGGCGGGACAGAATGAAAAACTGTTTTTT	CASSLDPAGQNEKLFF
.	TRBJ2-7	TRBV5-4	TRBD1	TGTGCCAGCAGCCCCATGACAGGGGTCGAGCAGTACTTC	CASSPMTGVEQYF
.	TRBJ1-1	TRBV4-1	.	TGCGCCAGCAGCCAAGGGTGGAGGAACACTGAAGCTTTCTTT	CASSQGWRNTEAFF
.	TRBJ2-1	TRBV7-9	.	TGTGCCAGCCCGGCAGGAGGGGACTCCTACAATGAGCAGTTCTTC	CASPAGGDSYNEQFF
once	TRBJ1-3	TRBV30	TRBD1	TGTGCCTGGGCAAGGGACAGTTTCTCTGGAAACACCATATATTTT	CAWARDSFSGNTIYF
.	TRBJ2-5	TRBV5-1	TRBD2	TGCGCCAGCAGCTCGACTAGCGGGAGTGAGACCCAGTACTTC	CASSSTSGSETQYF
.	TRBJ1-1	TRBV19	.	TGTGCCAGTAGTATTCAGGGCGCGAACACTGAAGCTTTCTTT	CASSIQGANTEAFF
.	TRBJ2-3	TRBV12-5	.	TGTGCTAGTGGTTTGGGTTCCGGGGCAGGGGTAGGAGATACGCAGTATTTT	CASGLGSGAGVGDTQYF
.	TRBJ2-1	TRBV24-1	TRBD2	TGTGCCACCAGTGACCCCAGGGCTAGCGGGGTTTACAATGAGCAGTTCTTC	CATSDPRASGVYNEQFF
.	TRBJ2-2	TRBV9	TRBD1	TGTGCCAGCAGCGCTATACAGGGGGCGAACACCGGGGAGCTGTTTTTT	CASSAIQGANTGELFF
.	TRBJ2-5	TRBV28	TRBD1	TGTGCCAGCAGTTTATACGCAGGGGGTAGAAGGACCCAGTACTTC	CASSLYAGGRRTQYF
.	TRBJ2-7	TRBV10-3	TRBD1	TGTGCCATCAGCCCACGGGACAGGGGGTTTCGGGTCTACGAGCAGTACTTC	CAISPRDRGFRVYEQYF
.	TRBJ1-6	TRBV6-5	TRBD1	TGTGCCAGCAGGGGACAGGGAGACTCACCCCTCCACTTT	CASRGQGDSPLHF
few	TRBJ2-5	TRBV3-1/TRBV3-2	TRBD2	TGTGCCAGCAGCCAAGAATACCAAGGGCCGGGGACTAGCAGGCGGGAGACCCAGTACTTC	CASSQEYQGPGTSRRETQYF
few	TRBJ1-1	TRBV7-9	TRBD1	TGTGCCAGCAGCTTAGACACAGGGGCGCTCACTGAAGCTTTCTTT	CASSLDTGALTEAFF
.	TRBJ2-1	TRBV24-1	TRBD1	TGTGCCACCAGTGATTTGGGACAGGGGAACAATGAGCAGTTCTTC	CATSDLGQGNNEQFF
.	TRBJ2-2	TRBV5-1	TRBD2	TGCGCCAGCAGCTTGGCAGCGGGAGGGCCAGGCACCGGGGAGCTGTTTTTT	CASSLAAGGPGTGELFF
.	TRBJ2-5	TRBV3-1/TRBV3-2	.	TGTGCCAGCAGCCTATCTGAGACCCAGTACTTC	CASSLSETQYF
once	TRBJ2-2	TRBV7-2	.	TGTGCCAGCAGTTCTCAGGATGTGGAGCTGTTTTTT	CASSSQDVELFF
once	TRBJ1-1	TRBV5-6	.	TGTGCCAGCAGCTTGGATTGGACAGCTACCACTGAAGCTTTCTTT	CASSLDWTATTEAFF
.	TRBJ2-3	TRBV19	TRBD2	TGTGCCAGTAGTCAGGCGGTACTAGCGGTTAGCACAGATACGCAGTATTTT	CASSQAVLAVSTDTQYF
.	TRBJ2-7	TRBV30	TRBD1	TGTGCCTGGCAAACCGGGACAGGGGCCTACGAGCAGTACTTC	CAWQTGTGAYEQYF
.	TRBJ1-1	TRBV12-3/TRBV12-4	.	TGTGCCAGCAGTTCAGGACAGAACACTGAAGCTTTCTTT	CASSSGQNTEAFF
.	TRBJ2-2	TRBV2	TRBD1	TGTGCCAGCAGTGGGGACAGGGGAGGCACCGGGGAGCTGTTTTTT	CASSGDRGGTGELFF
.	TRBJ1-2	TRBV4-1	.	TGCGCCAGCAGCCAAGATCAAAACAGCTATGGCTACACCTTC	CASSQDQNSYGYTF
.	TRBJ1-2	TRBV6-6	TRBD1	TGTGCCAGCAGACCACCCGGACAGGGAATGGGTGGCTACACCTTC	CASRPPGQGMGGYTF
.	TRBJ1-4	TRBV19	TRBD1	TGTGCCAGTACGGTGGGCGAGGGACAGCTGTTTTTT	CASTVGEGQLFF
.	TRBJ2-1	TRBV11-3	TRBD1	TGTGCCAGCAGCGGGCCGGGACAGCCGTACAATGAGCAGTTCTTC	CASSGPGQPYNEQFF
.	TRBJ2-2	TRBV30	TRBD2	TGTGCCTGGAGGCCCGGGACTAGGAACACCGGGGAGCTGTTTTTT	CAWRPGTRNTGELFF
.	TRBJ2-7	TRBV30	TRBD1	TGTGCCTGTTACCCCGGGACAGGGATTTGGCAGTACTTC	CACYPGTGIWQYF
.	TRBJ2-3	TRBV27	TRBD2	TGTGCCAGCAGTCTAACTAGCGGCACAGATACGCAGTATTTT	CASSLTSGTDTQYF
.	TRBJ2-5	TRBV11-2	.	TGTGCCAGCAGCTCCTGGGACTTCGGGACCCAGTACTTC	CASSSWDFGTQYF
.	TRBJ1-5	TRBV6-5	TRBD1	TGTGCCAGCAGTCCCGACAGGGGCGTCAATCAGCCCCAGCATTTT	CASSPDRGVNQPQHF
once	TRBJ1-6	TRBV5-6	.	TGTGCCAGCAGAGGACAGCCGAGTTCACCCCTCCACTTT	CASRGQPSSPLHF
.	TRBJ2-7	TRBV7-2	TRBD2	TGTGCCAGCAGCCTCCACCCGGGACTAGCTTTCGAGCAGTACTTC	CASSLHPGLAFEQYF
once	TRBJ1-1	TRBV6-5	.	TGTGCCAGCAGTTACCCGGGTGGGTCCTCACGGCAAGCTTTCTTT	CASSYPGGSSRQAFF
once	TRBJ2-2	TRBV7-9	TRBD1	TGTGCCATCAATCCGGGACAGGGTTTTGACGGGGAGCTGTTTTTT	CAINPGQGFDGELFF
.	TRBJ1-3	TRBV5-1	.	TGCGCCAGCAGCTTGTGGCGAGACCCCCAATCTAGTTCTGGAAACACCATATATTTT	CASSLWRDPQSSSGNTIYF
.	TRBJ1-1	TRBV7-9	.	TGTGCCAGCAGCTCCCGGGACATACTGAACACTGAAGCTTTCTTT	CASSSRDILNTEAFF
few	TRBJ1-2	TRBV6-6	.	TGTGCCAGCAGCGACGACAGGTACTATGGCTACACCTTC	CASSDDRYYGYTF
.	TRBJ2-3	TRBV10-3	TRBD2	TGTGCCATCAGTGATTTGTCTAGCGGGAGGGGAGATACGCAGTATTTT	CAISDLSSGRGDTQYF
.	TRBJ1-2	TRBV5-1	.	TGCGCCAGCAGCTTACAGAACCCAACGATTTATGGCTACACCTTC	CASSLQNPTIYGYTF
.	TRBJ2-3	TRBV5-4	.	TGTGCCAGCAGCTCGACAGGGAGGCATCGTAGCACAGATACGCAGTATTTT	CASSSTGRHRSTDTQYF
.	TRBJ1-1	TRBV30	.	TGTGCCTGGAGTGTGCATGGACTCCTGTTTGCGGGCCGGATGACTGAAGCTTTCTTT	CAWSVHGLLFAGRMTEAFF